Following are 13 T cell receptor beta chains from one sample sequenced in a study of regulatory T cells in long-lasting Graves disease. Time point in this sample: newly diagnosed GD, antithyroid drugs for less than 3 months. There was RNA extracted from PBMCs, and the TCR library was made from it. HTBI primers from iRepertoire and Arm-PCR of CDR3 regions yielded the TCR beta libraries. MiXCR, run by TCRdb on the multiplex PCR reads, gives a single entry per CDR3 protein. The sample gives some 330,000 distinct CDR3 sequences, 12% of which show up once; approximately 17% is in the top ten. This same sample was also taken into another study, of T cells in Graves' hyperthyroidism and ophthalmopathy.

Sequencing was performed on peripheral blood mononuclear cells (PBMCs), taken at new diagnosis, from a patient treated with antithyroid drugs. The receptors were gathered from a woman aged 18-35 years with Graves disease.

The chain couples TRBV4-1 to TRBJ1-6; D gene ambiguous. The CDR3 loop spans 16 amino acids. V gave up 2 bases and J gave up 10 bases, with 18 bases separating them. Germline loops: CDR1 MGHRA, CDR2 YSYEKL. CDR3 bases: TGCGCCAGCAGCCAACAGCAAGCTGCCAGATCGTCACCCCTCCACTTT. Protein sequence: CASSQQQAARSSPLHF.

This clonotype was observed at least ten times. The chain recombines TRBV7-9 with TRBJ2-6, with D possibly matching TRBD2 (5 bases). The V and J ends lost 0 bases and 1 base respectively, with 7 bases between them. CDR1 is SEHNR, CDR2 FQNEAQ, per germline (reference sequence). The CDR3 loop spans 16 amino acids. The CDR3 DNA reads as TGTGCCAGCAGCTTAGCGCGAGGGTCTGGGGCCAACGTCCTGACTTTC. Translating it yields CASSLARGSGANVLTF.

This clonotype was counted many times. The rearrangement links TRBV6-9 to TRBJ1-6; TRBD1 matches 8 bases. Germline trimming cut 4 bases from V and 12 bases from J; bases unmatched to any gene: 11. This CDR3 has 15 residues. The germline V gene encodes CDR1 MNHGY and CDR2 SVAAGI. CDR3 nucleotides: TGTGCCAGCAGTTCCACGAAGACAGGGGCCGGACCCCTCCACTTT. Amino acids: CASSSTKTGAGPLHF.

This rearrangement joins TRBV19 to TRBJ2-7; D is ambiguous. The CDR3 is 13 residues long. V lost 10 bases and J 2 bases, leaving 15 bases between the germline ends. Germline lookup yields CDR1 LNHDA and CDR2 SQIVND (reference sequence). This chain's CDR3 is CATRPQRTYEQYF. In DNA form, the CDR3 reads TGTGCCACGAGGCCGCAGCGAACCTACGAGCAGTACTTC.

The rearrangement uses TRBV4-1 and TRBJ2-2, with D possibly TRBD1 on 5 matching bases. The CDR3 consists of 15 residues. Trimming pared 3 bases from V and 2 bases from J, leaving 10 bases between. Germline V gene data show CDR1 as MGHRA and CDR2 as YSYEKL. The CDR3 DNA reads TGCGCCAGCAGCCACCCAGGGTCAAACACCGGGGAGCTGTTTTTT. This gives the protein CASSHPGSNTGELFF.

There are many counts of this clonotype. This chain connects TRBV12-3 or TRBV12-4 to TRBJ2-1; TRBD2 matches at 9 bases. CDR3 length: 17 residues. Trimming cost V 3 bases and J 7 bases; bases outside gene matches: 13. The CDR3, as DNA: TGTGCCAGCAGTTTTATTGTGTCGACTAGCGGACCGAATGAGCAGTTCTTC. This encodes CASSFIVSTSGPNEQFF.

This clonotype was seen only a few times. The rearrangement joins TRBV5-4 to TRBJ2-6; no firm D call. Germline V gives CDR1 SGHNT, CDR2 YYREEE (reference sequence). CDR3 length: 15 residues. V was clipped by 5 bases and J by 0 bases, with 9 bases between them. The CDR3 region is CASRPTSSGANVLTF. In DNA form, the CDR3 reads TGTGCCAGCAGACCGACAAGCTCTGGGGCCAACGTCCTGACTTTC.

V is TRBV15 and J is TRBJ2-5; unclear D gene. Germline CDR1 LNHNV, CDR2 YYDKDF (reference sequence). Trimming stripped 0 bases from V and 5 bases from J, with 4 bases between. The CDR3 is 12 residues long. The CDR3 reads CATSRDRETQYF. In DNA, the CDR3 is TGTGCCACCAGCAGAGATCGTGAGACCCAGTACTTC.

The chain recombines TRBV20-1 with TRBJ1-2; D possibly corresponds to TRBD1 (6 bases). The V and J ends lost 3 bases and 7 bases respectively, with 18 bases between them. The CDR3 loop spans 14 amino acids. Looked up from germline, CDR1 is DFQATT and CDR2 is SNEGSKA (reference sequence). CDR3 DNA: TGCAGTGCTAGTGCAACGACAGGATCTTTTGGCTACACCTTC. Its protein product is CSASATTGSFGYTF.

This clonotype has a count of ten or more. The chain has TRBV7-9 and TRBJ1-2; D ambiguous. Per the germline V gene, CDR1 is SEHNR and CDR2 is FQNEAQ (reference sequence). V was clipped by 1 base and J by 2 bases, with 8 bases between them. The CDR3 is 14 residues long. CDR3 coding DNA: TGTGCCAGCAGCTTAGGATCAGGAAACTATGGCTACACCTTC. Amino acids: CASSLGSGNYGYTF.

This clonotype has at least ten counts. The rearrangement links TRBV20-1 to TRBJ2-2; TRBD1 agrees at 10 bases. This CDR3 has 18 residues. V gave up 4 bases and J gave up 5 bases; unmatched junction bases: 16. Germline V gene lookup returns CDR1 DFQATT and CDR2 SNEGSKA (reference sequence). As DNA, the CDR3 is TGCAGTGCTACCATGCCCCGGGACAGGGGACTTCTTACCGGGGAGCTGTTTTTT. Its protein is CSATMPRDRGLLTGELFF.

This clonotype was detected only a few times. CDR3 bases: TGCGCCAGCAGCCCCCGGGGCCAGGACGGCTACACCTTC. This translates into CASSPRGQDGYTF. The chain combines TRBV4-1 with TRBJ1-2; D might be TRBD1 (5 bases). Germline assignment: CDR1 MGHRA and CDR2 YSYEKL. This CDR3 is 13 amino acids long. Trimming cost V 4 bases and J 8 bases, with 14 bases left between them.

This clonotype showed up many times. CDR3 coding DNA: TGTGCCAGCAGGCCTGTAGCGGGACCTTACAATGAGCAGTTCTTC. Its protein is CASRPVAGPYNEQFF. This chain links TRBV11-2 with TRBJ2-1; TRBD2 matches at 8 bases. Losses at the gene ends were 6 bases for V and 4 bases for J; bases not matched to a gene: 8. In germline, CDR1 is SGHAT, CDR2 FQNNGV. The CDR3 loop spans 15 amino acids.